This T cell receptor (beta chain) was captured in a study of T-cell memory formation after mild COVID-19. Study outcomes and limitations: A subset of responding clones appeared in pre-infection memory, suggesting cross-reactive memory joined. Contracting clones from day 15 to 85 had balanced CD4/CD8; later expanders favoured CD4+. Clones that contracted clustered mainly in CM and EM if CD4+ and in EMRA if CD8+.

Turning to this clonotype: Its antigen is currently unknown.

TCRdb called the 5' RACE reads again in MiXCR, with one record for every CDR3 protein. The sample contains under 300,000 distinct CDR3 sequences, about 17% of which appear only once. Trimming left V 9 bases short and J 5 bases short, with 7 bases between. The V gene's germline CDR1 is KGHDR and CDR2 SFDVKD. This CDR3 is 11 amino acids long. The rearrangement links TRBV24-1 to TRBJ2-1; maybe TRBD2 (5 bases). The sequencing input was PBMCs or a T cell subset sorted from them (not recorded which). The receptor was isolated from a young man who had mild COVID-19 (a few samples of this study predate the infection). Cell type and time point are not known. DNA for the CDR3: TGTGCCACCGCCGGGAACAATGAGCAGTTCTTC. Encoded protein: CATAGNNEQFF.